This T cell receptor beta chain emerged from a study of neurological immune-mediated disorders. Turning to the study itself: For the 35 or so multiple sclerosis patients, the disease was relapsing-remitting in some 31 and secondary progressive in 3.

This clonotype was found many times. Its target is unknown. 5'RACE with 10-nucleotide random UMIs produced the cDNA. Whenever a sequencing run was performed, it yielded over 190 million TCR-beta sequences from 15-18 subjects. TCRdb re-called the 5' RACE reads with MiXCR, one entry per CDR3 protein. The sample records about 55,000 distinct CDR3 sequences, about 4.2% being singletons. Study conclusions and caveats: None of the CDR3 amino acid sequences of expanded clones recurred across subjects, suggesting private repertoires in all groups.

This clonotype originated in a man aged 45-65 years with multiple sclerosis. The sample was PBMCs.

The CDR3, as DNA: TGCAGTGCTGGGAGACTAGCGGGAGGCAATGAGCAGTTCTTC. As protein: CSAGRLAGGNEQFF. The chain uses TRBV20-1 and TRBJ2-1, with TRBD2 matching over 13 bases. Germline CDR1 and CDR2: DFQATT and SNEGSKA (reference sequence). Germline trimming cut 5 bases from V and 6 bases from J; bases unmatched to any gene: 4. The CDR3 consists of 14 residues.